These 14 T cell receptor beta chains were all obtained from the same sample, sequenced in a study of OX40 agonist ivuxolimab in advanced cancers. Library construction relied on the immunoSEQ multiplex PCR assay. In TCRdb, the immuneACCESS table is reduced to in-frame sequences with V and J assigned. These tables do not hold every clone; where another copy was compared, an unresolved V gene accounts for under half, and the others remain unexplained. Counted in this sample were more than 95,000 clones; 85% to 90% of them appeared once. Clones ranked in the top ten supply 0.7% to 0.9% of the sample. The sequencing here drew on CD4+ or CD8+ T cells sorted from blood, taken in a trial of the OX40 agonist ivuxolimab. Receptors were obtained from an adult with an advanced solid tumor such as melanoma, head and neck, liver or kidney cancer.

V usage is TRBV7-2 and J usage is TRBJ2-3; the D is unclear. Trimming took off 2 bases at V and 0 bases at J, with 6 bases between the two ends. The V gene's germline CDR1 is SGHTA and CDR2 FQGNSA. The CDR3 runs to 14 residues. The CDR3 region has the DNA TGTGCCAGCAGCTTATTCGCCAGCACAGATACGCAGTATTTT. It codes for CASSLFASTDTQYF.

This clone has more than one count but fewer than ten. The V call is TRBV19, the J call TRBJ1-2, with unresolved D. Per the germline V gene, CDR1 is LNHDA and CDR2 is SQIVND (reference sequence). V lost 6 bases and J lost 4, with 18 bases in between. The CDR3 spans 15 residues. For the CDR3, the DNA is TGTGCCAGTAGACGGACGGCGGACCACATCTATGGCTACACCTTC. As protein: CASRRTADHIYGYTF. Full variable domain (outside the CDR3, taken from reference TRBV19 and TRBJ1-2): DGGITQSPKYLFRKEGQNVTLSCEQNLNHDAMYWYRQDPGQGLRLIYYSQIVNDFQKGDIAEGYSVSREKKESFPLTVTSAQKNPTAFYLCASRRTADHIYGYTFGSGTRLTVV.

The V call is TRBV28, the J call TRBJ1-4, with no clear D. Trimming removed 4 bases from V and 5 bases from J, with 11 bases in between. The germline V gene encodes CDR1 MDHEN and CDR2 SYDVKM. CDR3 size: 14 residues. The CDR3: CASSSATQNEKLFF. In DNA form, the CDR3 reads TGTGCCAGCAGTTCGGCGACCCAGAATGAAAAACTGTTTTTT.

With regard to this clone: One junction end disagrees with the germline gene, perhaps due to a read error. The chain joins TRBV4-1 to TRBJ2-5; D is perhaps TRBD1 or TRBD2 (7 bases each). This CDR3 is 14 amino acids long. Germline V gene sequence: CDR1 MGHRA, CDR2 YSYEKL. CDR3 residues: CARSQGGGRETQYF. The CDR3 DNA follows: TGCGCCCGCAGCCAGGGGGGGGGCCGGGAGACCCAGTACTTC.

This chain joins TRBV9 and TRBJ2-7, with 8 bases lining up with TRBD1. The CDR3 loop spans 13 amino acids. The ends lost 1 base at V and 5 bases at J; junction bases unmatched: 2. Germline CDR1 SGDLS, CDR2 YYNGEE. For the CDR3, the DNA is TGTGCCAGCAGCGTACAGGGGGCCCACGAGCAGTACTTC. Encoded protein: CASSVQGAHEQYF.

The chain combines TRBV14 with TRBJ1-2; D not resolved. Germline V lookup: CDR1 SGHDN, CDR2 FVKESK. V gave up 6 bases and J gave up 4 bases, with 12 bases separating them. The CDR3 is made up of 13 amino acids. As DNA, the CDR3 is TGTGCCAGCAGGGCGGGAATGGCCTATGGCTACACCTTC. Encoded protein: CASRAGMAYGYTF.

The chain combines TRBV30 with TRBJ1-5; D uncertain. The germline V gene has CDR1 GTSNPN and CDR2 SVGIG (reference sequence). V gave up 2 bases and J gave up 4 bases, with 12 bases separating them. This CDR3 comprises 14 residues. CDR3 coding DNA: TGTGCCTGGAGTTTAGAGGGAGGAAATCAGCCCCAGCATTTT. Protein: CAWSLEGGNQPQHF.

The chain has TRBV6-5 and TRBJ1-2; tentative D call: TRBD1 (6 bases). The CDR3 length is 13 residues. Trimming removed 6 bases at V and 8 bases at J, with 16 bases between. Germline values: CDR1 MNHEY, CDR2 SVGAGI. CDR3 bases: TGTGCCAGCAGGTTCCTCCCAGGGGCCGGCTACACCTTC. It yields the protein CASRFLPGAGYTF.

The chain recombines TRBV4-2 with TRBJ2-7; D gene unclear. This CDR3 is 14 amino acids long. Deletions cut 0 bases from V and 2 bases from J, with 8 bases between. The V gene's germline CDR1 is LGHNA and CDR2 YNFKEQ. The CDR3 is CASSQDVGPYEQYF. The DNA of the CDR3 is TGTGCCAGCAGCCAAGATGTAGGCCCCTACGAGCAGTACTTC.

This chain links TRBV6-5 with TRBJ2-5, with D possibly being TRBD2 (7 bases). There are 15 residues in the CDR3. V was shortened by 0 bases and J by 4 bases, with 12 bases between the two germline ends. Looked up from germline, CDR1 is MNHEY and CDR2 is SVGAGI. CDR3 nucleotides: TGTGCCAGCAGTTACTCGGGGGGGGGCCGAGAGACCCAGTACTTC. This gives the protein CASSYSGGGRETQYF.

The CDR3 region has the DNA TGCGCCAGCAGCCGACGCGGGGGGCCCCCTTACAATGAGCAGTTCTTC. This gives the protein CASSRRGGPPYNEQFF. The gene calls are TRBV4-1 and TRBJ2-1, with 8 bases lining up with TRBD2. V shed 4 bases, J shed 4 bases, and the junction held 9 bases outside the gene matches. The germline CDR1 and CDR2 sequences are MGHRA and YSYEKL. This CDR3 contains 16 residues.

The rearrangement joins TRBV18 to TRBJ2-5; 8 bases align to TRBD2. With 4 bases clipped from V and 2 bases from J, the junction kept 6 bases outside the gene matches. The germline gives CDR1 KGHSH, CDR2 LQKENI. The CDR3 has 15 residues. This chain's CDR3 is CASSHPLAGQETQYF. The DNA of the CDR3 is TGTGCCAGCTCACACCCTTTAGCGGGGCAAGAGACCCAGTACTTC.

A few counts support this clone. The chain recombines TRBV5-1 with TRBJ2-3; the D is unclear. CDR1 and CDR2 (germline): SGHRS, YFSETQ. This CDR3 comprises 15 residues. Trimming shortened V by 3 bases and J by 1 base, and 12 bases separated the two germline ends. The CDR3 reads CASSSSSLRTDTQYF. The CDR3 DNA sequence: TGCGCCAGCAGCTCCTCTTCTCTTCGCACAGATACGCAGTATTTT. Using reference TRBV5-1 and TRBJ2-3 for the parts outside the CDR3, the full variable domain is KAGVTQTPRYLIKTRGQQVTLSCSPISGHRSVSWYQQTPGQGLQFLFEYFSETQRNKGNFPGRFSGRQFSNSRSEMNVSTLELGDSALYLCASSSSSLRTDTQYFGPGTRLTVL.

V is TRBV5-8 and J is TRBJ2-7, with a possible D match to TRBD2 (6 bases). This CDR3 region has 14 residues. V was pared by 1 base and J by 2 bases, with 10 bases between. The V gene's germline CDR1 is SGHTS and CDR2 YDEGEE. The CDR3 DNA follows: TGTGCCAGCAGCTTGTTGGGGGGAACCTACGAGCAGTACTTC. Its protein product is CASSLLGGTYEQYF.